These 8 T cell receptor beta chains were sequenced from one sample in a study of blood T cell repertoires in COVID-19. Sequenced by immunoSEQ multiplex PCR; TCRdb stores in-frame clones only, minus some. This sample has 490,000 or so clones, with roughly 88% found just once. The sample was PBMCs or T cells enriched from blood (not recorded which). The receptors were gathered from a woman aged 40-49 years who had recovered from COVID-19.

This chain joins TRBV7-2 and TRBJ2-2; D unresolved. Germline V gene sequence: CDR1 SGHTA, CDR2 FQGNSA. The V and J ends lost 8 bases and 8 bases respectively, with 12 bases between them. The CDR3 has 12 residues. For the CDR3, the DNA is TGTGCCAGCTCCCCTACCGTTGGGGAGCTGTTTTTT. Its translation: CASSPTVGELFF.

This sequence joins TRBV18 and TRBJ1-5; D not certain. V was shortened by 1 base and J by 0 bases, with 10 bases between the two germline ends. This CDR3 has 16 residues. CDR1 and CDR2 (germline): KGHSH, LQKENI. The DNA of the CDR3 is TGTGCCAGCTCACCACAGACTAGAAGTAGCAATCAGCCCCAGCATTTT. It yields the protein CASSPQTRSSNQPQHF.

This clone was observed once. The junction differs from germline at one of its ends, possibly a read error. The CDR3 DNA sequence: TGTGCTAGCAGCCTCACTTCGGGAGATACTAGAGAGCAGTACTTC. As protein: CASSLTSGDTREQYF. The chain links TRBV7-7 to TRBJ2-7; D perhaps matches TRBD2 (6 bases). This CDR3 is 15 amino acids long. Germline lookup yields CDR1 SSHAT and CDR2 FNYEAQ (reference sequence).

This clone was seen once. At one of its ends the junction is not consistent with the germline gene, which may arise from a read error. The chain joins TRBV2 to TRBJ1-5, with 8 positions matching TRBD1. CDR1 and CDR2 from the germline V gene are SNHLY and FYNNEI. The CDR3 totals 15 residues. CDR3 sequence: CASREDRGHNQPQHF. The CDR3 DNA is TGTGCCAGCAGAGAAGACAGGGGTCACAATCAGCCCCAGCATTTT.

This rearrangement joins TRBV2 to TRBJ1-2; no definite D call. The germline gives CDR1 SNHLY, CDR2 FYNNEI. Between the trimmed V and J ends, which lost 1 base and 8 bases, there was a span of 14 bases. This CDR3 comprises 14 residues. CDR3 in amino acids: CASSEVGTGGGYTF. CDR3 in DNA: TGTGCCAGCAGTGAAGTCGGCACCGGCGGAGGCTACACCTTC.

V usage is TRBV25-1 and J usage is TRBJ1-2; no reliable D call. This CDR3 is 16 amino acids long. Trimming removed 6 bases at V and 4 bases at J, with 21 bases between. CDR1 and CDR2 from the germline V gene are MGHDK and SYGVNS. The CDR3, as DNA: TGTGCCAGCAGCGATGCCCGGTGGGGAGGTGGCTATGGCTACACCTTC. It codes for CASSDARWGGGYGYTF.

This clone was found a few times. The chain links TRBV19 to TRBJ2-2, with 7 bases matching TRBD2. Trimming removed 4 bases from V and 4 bases from J; junction bases left unmatched: 3. In germline, CDR1 is LNHDA, CDR2 SQIVND (reference sequence). CDR3 length: 14 residues. CDR3 sequence reads: CASSSGLVTGELFF. CDR3 sequence (DNA): TGTGCCAGTAGTAGCGGACTAGTCACCGGGGAGCTGTTTTTT.

This chain links TRBV11-2 with TRBJ2-1; 7 nucleotides agree with TRBD2. CDR1 is SGHAT, CDR2 FQNNGV, per germline. This CDR3 comprises 17 residues. J gave up 4 bases and V 1 base, and 10 bases lay outside the gene matches. DNA of the CDR3: TGTGCCAGCAGCTTAGTTTCTAGCGGAGACCTTTACAATGAGCAGTTCTTC. Translating it yields CASSLVSSGDLYNEQFF.